This T cell receptor beta chain appears in the sequencing data of a study of T cell responses to AZD1222 COVID-19 vaccine. The repertoire was sequenced with immunoSEQ multiplex PCR; TCRdb's copy has only in-frame clones and lacks some. The sample lists some 28,000 clones, around 80% occurring once. The CDR3 runs 14 residues. V was clipped by 7 bases and J by 2 bases, with 13 bases between them. CDR1 is SGHRS and CDR2 is YFSETQ in the germline V gene. Study-wide points: It should be noted that donors were predominantly white British and more often female, and clonal diversity was possibly underestimated.

To note about this clone: The antigen is undetermined.

The chain employs TRBV5-1 and TRBJ1-5; D uncertain. Sequenced material: peripheral blood, taken on day 0 of AZD1222 vaccination. The source is an adult in good health. The CDR3 DNA reads TGCGCCAGCGGTAGGGAAGGTGGCAATCAGCCCCAGCATTTT. This encodes CASGREGGNQPQHF.